The clone carrying this T cell receptor (beta chain) was seen just once. Assay used: immunoSEQ multiplex PCR; TCRdb lists only in-frame clones, some missing. The table includes tens of thousands of clones, almost 80% detected once. The data belong to a study of T cell responses to AZD1222 COVID-19 vaccine. This CDR3 comprises 13 residues. The germline V gene has CDR1 MDHEN and CDR2 SYDVKM. The V gene lost 7 bases and the J gene lost 4 bases, with 13 bases spanning the gap. The chain recombines TRBV28 with TRBJ1-1; no definite D call. This sample comprised peripheral blood, obtained on day 0 of AZD1222 vaccination. The TCR was taken from an adult in good health. The CDR3 nucleotides read TGTGCCAGCATTAAAGGACGGTCCACTGAAGCTTTCTTT. This codes for CASIKGRSTEAFF.